This T cell receptor (beta chain) was identified during a study of T cell changes during pregnancy in multiple sclerosis (dated by TCRdb to between 2017 and 2020). Regarding the research as a whole: In women with multiple sclerosis, the researchers looked at how the T cell repertoire shifted as pregnancy progressed.

This clone was detected once. The clone's antigen remains unknown. No much larger clone exists at a distance of one base, and base qualities are not known. CDR1 SGHAT and CDR2 FQNNGV were looked up in the germline V gene. Inclusive of the bounding cysteine and phenylalanine, the CDR3 is 15 residues long. Only the CDR3 portion is preserved as DNA: 45 bases, with reading frame beginning at the first base. Trimming takes 1 base off V and 2 bases off J; junction bases not matched to a gene: 2. The library relied on the immunoSEQ multiplex PCR assay. What TCRdb holds here is the immuneACCESS table cut down to in-frame rearrangements. Part of the clones is not present; checked against another copy, under half of the missing clones reflect an unresolved V gene, and the others are unexplained. The sample has 74,000 or so clones on record, more than 90% of them singletons. The leading ten clones occupy roughly 0.21% of the sample.

The sample was CD4+ T cells from peripheral blood mononuclear cells, taken before pregnancy. Recombination connected TRBV11-2 to TRBJ2-5, and 9 junction bases match TRBD1. The sequence was obtained from a female donor with multiple sclerosis, enrolled in a pregnancy study. The DNA sequence reads TGTGCCAGCAGCTTAGGACAGGGGGTTCAAGAGACCCAGTACTTC. Protein translation: CASSLGQGVQETQYF.